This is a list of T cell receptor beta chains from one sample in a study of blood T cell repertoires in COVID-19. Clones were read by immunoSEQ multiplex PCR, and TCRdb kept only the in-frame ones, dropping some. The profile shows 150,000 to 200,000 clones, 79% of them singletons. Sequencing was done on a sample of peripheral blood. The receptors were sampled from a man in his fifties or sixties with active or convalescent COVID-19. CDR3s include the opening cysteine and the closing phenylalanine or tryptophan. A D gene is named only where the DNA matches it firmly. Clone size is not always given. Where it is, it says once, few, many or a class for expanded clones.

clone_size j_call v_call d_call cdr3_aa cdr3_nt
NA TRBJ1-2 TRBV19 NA CASSPGNGYTF TGTGCCAGTAGTCCGGGTAACGGCTACACCTTC
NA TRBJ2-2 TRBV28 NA CASSYGNTGELFF TGTGCCAGCAGTTACGGGAACACCGGGGAGCTGTTTTTT
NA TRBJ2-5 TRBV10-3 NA CAISEQTALQETQYF TGTGCCATCAGTGAGCAGACTGCCCTCCAAGAGACCCAGTACTTC
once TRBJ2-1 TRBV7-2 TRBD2 CASLWGGGSYNEQFF TGTGCTTCTCTATGGGGCGGGGGCTCCTACAATGAGCAGTTCTTC
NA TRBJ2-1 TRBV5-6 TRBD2 CASSSVTSGSYNEQFF TGTGCCAGCAGCTCCGTGACTAGCGGCTCCTACAATGAGCAGTTCTTC
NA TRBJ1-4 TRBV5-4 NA CASSLQGRTNEKLFF TGTGCCAGCAGCTTGCAGGGGCGGACTAATGAAAAACTGTTTTTT
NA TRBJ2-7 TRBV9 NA CASNRDGRSYEQYF TGTGCCAGCAACCGGGACGGGAGATCCTACGAGCAGTACTTC
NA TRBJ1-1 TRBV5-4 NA CASSLSGALTEAFF TGTGCCAGCAGCTTGTCAGGGGCCCTCACTGAAGCTTTCTTT
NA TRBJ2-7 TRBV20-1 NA CRGGKGGEQYF TGCAGAGGCGGGAAGGGAGGCGAGCAGTACTTC
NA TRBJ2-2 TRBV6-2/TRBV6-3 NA CASSYSGLMVTGELFF TGTGCCAGCAGTTACTCCGGACTGATGGTAACCGGGGAGCTGTTTTTT
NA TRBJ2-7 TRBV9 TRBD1 CASSVGGTGSYEQYF TGTGCCAGCAGCGTAGGGGGGACAGGGTCCTACGAGCAGTACTTC
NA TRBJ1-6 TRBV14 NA CASSPAGRGNSPLHF TGTGCCAGCAGCCCAGCCGGGAGGGGGAATTCACCCCTCCACTTT
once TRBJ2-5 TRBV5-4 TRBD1 CASSLGGAETQYF TGTGCCAGCAGCTTAGGGGGCGCGGAGACCCAGTACTTC
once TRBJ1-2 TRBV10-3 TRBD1 CAISALQGAVYGYTF TGTGCCATCAGTGCCCTACAGGGGGCAGTCTATGGCTACACCTTC
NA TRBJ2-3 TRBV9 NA CASSGPGRGTDTQYF TGTGCCAGCAGCGGCCCCGGGAGAGGCACAGATACGCAGTATTTT
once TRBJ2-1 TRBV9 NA CASTRDSDEQFF TGTGCCAGCACCCGAGACTCCGATGAGCAGTTCTTC
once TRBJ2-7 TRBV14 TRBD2 CASSQVYREGQIPDGEQYF TGTGCCAGCAGCCAAGTATACCGGGAGGGCCAGATCCCCGACGGCGAGCAGTACTTC
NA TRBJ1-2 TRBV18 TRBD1 CASSPPQGVSGYTF TGTGCCAGCTCACCACCGCAGGGGGTTAGTGGCTACACCTTC
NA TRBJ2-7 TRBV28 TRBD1 CASSQRQGAPYEQYF TGTGCCAGCAGTCAAAGACAGGGGGCACCCTACGAGCAGTACTTC
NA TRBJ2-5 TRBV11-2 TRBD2 CASSFLLGGRGETQYF TGTGCCAGCAGCTTCCTCCTAGGCGGGAGGGGAGAGACCCAGTACTTC
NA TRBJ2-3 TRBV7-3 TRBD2 CASSLTGSGRADTQYF TGTGCCAGCAGCTTAACGGGGAGCGGGAGGGCAGATACGCAGTATTTT
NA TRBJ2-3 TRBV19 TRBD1 CASSARTGDRTDTQYF TGTGCCAGTAGTGCTCGGACAGGGGACCGCACAGATACGCAGTATTTT
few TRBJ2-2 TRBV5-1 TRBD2 CASSGTSGNTGELFF TGCGCCAGCAGCGGGACTAGCGGGAACACCGGGGAGCTGTTTTTT
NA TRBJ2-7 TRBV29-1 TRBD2 CSVAPSGSSYEQYF TGCAGCGTCGCCCCCAGCGGGAGCTCCTACGAGCAGTACTTC
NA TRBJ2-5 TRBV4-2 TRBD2 CASSQAFAGGTETQYF TGTGCCAGCAGCCAAGCTTTTGCGGGAGGGACTGAGACCCAGTACTTC
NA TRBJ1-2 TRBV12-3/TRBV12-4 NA CASSFPPGNGYTF TGTGCCAGCAGTTTTCCACCGGGTAATGGCTACACCTTC
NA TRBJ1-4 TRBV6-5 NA CASRGGVLEKLFF TGTGCCAGCAGGGGGGGGGTCCTTGAAAAACTGTTTTTT
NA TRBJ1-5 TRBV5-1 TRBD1 CASSAGTGDSQPQHF TGCGCCAGCAGCGCAGGGACAGGGGATAGTCAGCCCCAGCATTTT
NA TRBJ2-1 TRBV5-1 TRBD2 CASSDTGTNYNEQFF TGCGCCAGCAGCGACACCGGGACTAACTACAATGAGCAGTTCTTC
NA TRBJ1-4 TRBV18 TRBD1 CASSFPGQQTINEKLFF TGTGCCAGCTCATTCCCGGGACAGCAGACAATCAATGAAAAACTGTTTTTT
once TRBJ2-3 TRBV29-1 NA CSATGQGRTDTQYF TGCAGCGCCACGGGCCAGGGGCGGACAGATACGCAGTATTTT
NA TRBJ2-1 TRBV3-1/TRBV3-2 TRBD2 CASSQASGLAVSYNEQFF TGTGCCAGCAGCCAAGCATCGGGACTAGCGGTCTCCTACAATGAGCAGTTCTTC
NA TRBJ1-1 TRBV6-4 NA CASTDGVAAFF TGTGCCAGCACGGACGGGGTAGCGGCTTTCTTT
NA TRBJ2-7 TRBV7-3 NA CASSSRPGSYEQYF TGTGCCAGCAGCTCACGGCCGGGGTCCTACGAGCAGTACTTC
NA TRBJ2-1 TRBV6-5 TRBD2 CASSRAGAFLDEQFF TGTGCCAGCAGTAGAGCGGGAGCATTCTTGGATGAGCAGTTCTTC
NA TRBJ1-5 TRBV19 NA CASSILLGGNQPQHF TGTGCCAGTAGTATCTTGCTCGGGGGGAATCAGCCCCAGCATTTT
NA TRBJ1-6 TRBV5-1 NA CASSLERQDNSPLHF TGCGCCAGCAGCTTGGAAAGGCAGGATAATTCACCCCTCCACTTT
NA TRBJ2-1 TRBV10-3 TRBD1 CAILQGQAEGNEQFF TGTGCCATTCTCCAGGGACAGGCGGAGGGTAATGAGCAGTTCTTC
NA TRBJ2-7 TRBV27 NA CASSLSGLLYEQYF TGTGCCAGCAGTTTATCGGGACTCCTCTACGAGCAGTACTTC
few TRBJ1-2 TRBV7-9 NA CASSSGGYGYTF TGTGCCAGCAGCTCAGGAGGCTATGGCTACACCTTC
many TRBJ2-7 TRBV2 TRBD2 CASSEERLAGNEQYF TGTGCCAGCAGTGAAGAGAGGCTAGCGGGCAACGAGCAGTACTTC
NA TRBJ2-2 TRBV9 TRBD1 CASSASGTGSNTGELFF TGTGCCAGCAGCGCATCCGGGACAGGGTCGAACACCGGGGAGCTGTTTTTT
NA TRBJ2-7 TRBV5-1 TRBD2 CASSSRTSGSSYEQYF TGCGCCAGCAGCTCGCGGACTAGCGGTAGTTCCTACGAGCAGTACTTC
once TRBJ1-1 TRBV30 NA CAWSVLLNTEAFF TGTGCCTGGAGTGTACTGCTGAACACTGAAGCTTTCTTT
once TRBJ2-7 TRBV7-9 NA CASSWGGSSYEQYF TGTGCCAGCAGCTGGGGGGGCAGCTCCTACGAGCAGTACTTC
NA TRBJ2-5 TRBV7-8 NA CASSGDRAGTQYF TGTGCCAGCAGCGGCGACAGAGCAGGGACCCAGTACTTC
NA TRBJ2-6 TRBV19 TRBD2 CASSPGLAGAGANVLTF TGTGCCAGTAGTCCGGGACTAGCGGGAGCTGGGGCCAACGTCCTGACTTTC
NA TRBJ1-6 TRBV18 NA CASSQYRDISSPLHF TGTGCCAGCTCACAGTACCGGGACATTAGTTCACCCCTCCACTTT